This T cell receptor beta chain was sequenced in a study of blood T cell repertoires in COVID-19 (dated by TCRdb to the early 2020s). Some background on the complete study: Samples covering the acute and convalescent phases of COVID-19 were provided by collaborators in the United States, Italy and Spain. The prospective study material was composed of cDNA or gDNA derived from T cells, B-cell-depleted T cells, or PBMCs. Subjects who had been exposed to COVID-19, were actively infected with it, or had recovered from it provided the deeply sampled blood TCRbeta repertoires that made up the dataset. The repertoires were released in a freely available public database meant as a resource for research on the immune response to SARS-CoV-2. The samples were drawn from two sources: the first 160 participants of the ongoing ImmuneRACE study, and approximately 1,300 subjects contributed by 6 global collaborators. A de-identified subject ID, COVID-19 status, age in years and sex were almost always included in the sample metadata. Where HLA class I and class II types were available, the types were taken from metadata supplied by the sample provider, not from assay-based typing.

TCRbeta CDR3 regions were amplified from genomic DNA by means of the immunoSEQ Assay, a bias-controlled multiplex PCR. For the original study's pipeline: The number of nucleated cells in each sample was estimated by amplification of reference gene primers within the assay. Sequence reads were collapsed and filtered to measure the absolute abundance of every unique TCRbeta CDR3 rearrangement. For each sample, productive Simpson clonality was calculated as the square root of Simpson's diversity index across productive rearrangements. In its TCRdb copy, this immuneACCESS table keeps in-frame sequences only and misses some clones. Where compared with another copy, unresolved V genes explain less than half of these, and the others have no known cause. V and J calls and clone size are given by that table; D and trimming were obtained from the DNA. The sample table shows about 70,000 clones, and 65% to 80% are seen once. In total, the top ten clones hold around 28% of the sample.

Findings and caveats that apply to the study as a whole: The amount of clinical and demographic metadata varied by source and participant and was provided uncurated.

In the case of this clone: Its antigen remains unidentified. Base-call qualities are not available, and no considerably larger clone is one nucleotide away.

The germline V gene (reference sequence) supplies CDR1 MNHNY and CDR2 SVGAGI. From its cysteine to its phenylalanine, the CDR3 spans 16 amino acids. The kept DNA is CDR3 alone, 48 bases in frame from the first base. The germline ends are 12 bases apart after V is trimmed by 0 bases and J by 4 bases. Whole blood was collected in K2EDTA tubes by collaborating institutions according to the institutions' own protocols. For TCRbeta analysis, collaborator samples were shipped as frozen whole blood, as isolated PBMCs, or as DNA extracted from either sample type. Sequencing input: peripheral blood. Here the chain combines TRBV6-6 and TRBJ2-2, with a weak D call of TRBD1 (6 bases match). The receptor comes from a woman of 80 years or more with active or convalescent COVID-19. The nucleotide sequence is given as TGTGCCAGCAGTTACTCAGAGGGGGATGGCACCGGGGAGCTGTTTTTT. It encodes CASSYSEGDGTGELFF.